The T cell receptor (beta chain) under discussion was sequenced for a study of T cells after yellow fever vaccination. The study, taken as a whole, reports: The CD4 and CD8 compartments had a small share of their clonotypes in common. Subsequent to the booster, the majority of primary-vaccination clones reappeared (roughly 95% CD4, approximately 90% CD8).

The germline V and J ends were trimmed by 5 bases and 7 bases, with 21 bases remaining between them. CDR1 SGHNT and CDR2 YENEEA come from the germline V gene. The CDR3 runs 16 residues. A universal primer site and UMIs were added as TCR cDNA was made by 5'RACE template switching. TCRdb fed the 5' RACE reads into MiXCR, producing one record per CDR3 protein. The sample includes about 310,000 distinct CDR3 sequences, around 4% seen only once; the top ten take about a quarter. This clonotype was found a few times. Its antigen is unknown. This chain uses TRBV11-3 with TRBJ2-1; D is tentatively TRBD1 or TRBD2 (5 bases each). The clonotype was recovered from a man between 18 and 35 years old who received the YFV17D yellow fever vaccine. The sequenced sample was PBMCs, obtained on the day of the yellow fever booster vaccination. CDR3 amino acids: CASSGARDGPRNEQFF. CDR3 bases: TGTGCCAGCAGCGGAGCCCGGGACGGCCCTCGGAATGAGCAGTTCTTC.